The 30 T cell receptor beta chains reported below all come from one sample, sequenced in a study of blood T cell repertoires in COVID-19 (dated by TCRdb to about 2020). The method behind the library was the immunoSEQ multiplex PCR assay. This immuneACCESS table, as held by TCRdb, lists in-frame sequences with V and J called but not all clones. Of the missing ones, under half trace to an unresolved V gene in checked studies; the others have no known cause. This sample gives around 450,000 clones in total; 87% of them show up just once. About 2.1% of the sample rests with the top ten. The sample comprised PBMCs or T cells enriched from blood (not recorded which). Source of these receptors: a woman aged 18-29 years with acute COVID-19.

In nucleotides, the CDR3 is TGTGCCACCAGTGATCCGGGGACTAGTACCCACAATGAGCAGTTCTTC. Amino acids: CATSDPGTSTHNEQFF. V usage is TRBV24-1 and J usage is TRBJ2-1, with 8 bases aligning to TRBD2. From germline, CDR1 is KGHDR and CDR2 SFDVKD. The CDR3 runs 16 residues. V lost 3 bases, J lost 5 bases, and 8 bases stayed unmatched.

The chain recombines TRBV10-3 with TRBJ2-1; TRBD2 might be the D (5 bases). V lost 8 bases and J lost 6, with 11 bases in between. The CDR3 spans 12 residues. Germline lookup yields CDR1 ENHRY and CDR2 SYGVKD. CDR3 in amino acids: CAIEGNANEQFF. The CDR3 region has the DNA TGTGCCATCGAGGGCAACGCCAATGAGCAGTTCTTC.

The chain has TRBV6-6 and TRBJ1-6; D not certain. Germline CDR1 and CDR2: MNHNY and SVGAGI (reference sequence). The CDR3 spans 15 residues. V lost 7 bases and J lost 3, with 13 bases in between. The CDR3 nucleotides read TGTGCCAGCACCCTACGGGGAGACTATAATTCACCCCTCCACTTT. This sequence encodes CASTLRGDYNSPLHF.

The chain carries TRBV5-4 and TRBJ2-7; 10 nucleotides match TRBD1. This CDR3 spans 16 amino acids. Germline-derived CDR1 and CDR2 are SGHNT and YYREEE (reference sequence). V was clipped by 2 bases and J by 1 base; unmatched bases: 6. CDR3 sequence (DNA): TGTGCCAGCAGCTTACCGGGACAGGGGATTTCCTACGAGCAGTACTTC. Translating gives CASSLPGQGISYEQYF.

This sequence joins TRBV15 and TRBJ2-3; 12 bases line up with TRBD2. The CDR3 totals 21 residues. V shed 1 base, J shed 1 base, and the junction held 15 bases outside the gene matches. Germline V gives CDR1 LNHNV, CDR2 YYDKDF (reference sequence). The CDR3 sequence: CATSRAPSLSSGRGGTDTQYF. The CDR3 DNA sequence: TGTGCCACCAGCAGAGCCCCCTCGTTGTCTAGCGGGAGGGGGGGCACAGATACGCAGTATTTT.

The chain links TRBV4-1 to TRBJ1-5, with a tentative D call TRBD1 (6 bases). Germline loops: CDR1 MGHRA, CDR2 YSYEKL. This CDR3 has 17 amino acids. Trimming removed 1 base from V and 3 bases from J, with 16 bases in between. The CDR3 DNA reads TGCGCCAGCAGCCAAGTTCTCAGGGGTAGAAACAATCAGCCCCAGCATTTT. It specifies CASSQVLRGRNNQPQHF.

The chain joins TRBV6-5 to TRBJ1-2; TRBD1 is a possible D gene (5 bases). Germline CDR1 reads MNHEY; CDR2 reads SVGAGI. The CDR3 runs 13 residues. Trimming removed 5 bases at V and 5 bases at J, with 12 bases between. The CDR3 loop reads CASSRDGTYGYTF. CDR3 nucleotides: TGTGCCAGCAGTCGGGACGGGACTTATGGCTACACCTTC.

The rearrangement links TRBV4-3 to TRBJ2-3; 7 bases are a match to TRBD2. Germline V gene lookup returns CDR1 LGHNA and CDR2 YSLEER. The CDR3 runs 17 residues. V lost 0 bases to trimming and J lost 6 bases; unmatched junction nucleotides: 12. This chain's CDR3 is CASSQEGISGSRDTQYF. The CDR3 nucleotides are TGCGCCAGCAGCCAAGAGGGGATTAGCGGGTCTCGCGATACGCAGTATTTT.

The chain carries TRBV18 and TRBJ1-1; D gene uncertain. This CDR3 spans 15 amino acids. The V gene's germline CDR1 is KGHSH and CDR2 LQKENI. Trimming removed 2 bases from V and 3 bases from J, with 13 bases in between. CDR3 nucleotide sequence: TGTGCCAGCTCACCAGTCCGGGAGGGCGACACTGAAGCTTTCTTT. As protein: CASSPVREGDTEAFF.

The CDR3 sequence is CASSLGDFSYEQYF. The CDR3 nucleotides read TGTGCCAGCAGCTTAGGGGACTTCTCCTACGAGCAGTACTTC. The chain joins TRBV5-4 to TRBJ2-7; the D gene is possibly TRBD2 (6 bases). The CDR3 is 14 amino acids. Trimming pared 2 bases from V and 0 bases from J, leaving 9 bases between. CDR1 SGHNT and CDR2 YYREEE come from the germline V gene (reference sequence).

Here the CDR3 DNA reads TGTGCCAGCAGTTCTAACCAGGGGACCTACAATGAGCAGTTCTTC. As protein: CASSSNQGTYNEQFF. The genes are TRBV2 and TRBJ2-1; maybe TRBD1 (6 bases). This CDR3 region has 15 residues. V lost 5 bases to trimming and J lost 2 bases, with 13 bases between them. CDR1 and CDR2 (germline): SNHLY, FYNNEI.

J is TRBJ2-7 and V is TRBV28, with TRBD1 matching 7 bases. CDR1 is MDHEN and CDR2 is SYDVKM in the germline V gene. The CDR3 has 12 amino acids. Losses at the gene ends were 5 bases for V and 5 bases for J; bases not matched to a gene: 3. The CDR3: CASSPQGDEQYF. CDR3 nucleotide sequence: TGTGCCAGCAGTCCCCAGGGGGACGAGCAGTACTTC.

The rearrangement links TRBV29-1 to TRBJ1-2; 7 nucleotides line up with TRBD1. The V segment lost 0 bases and the J segment 5 bases; nucleotides outside the gene matches: 6. The CDR3 totals 14 residues. Germline V lookup: CDR1 SQVTM, CDR2 ANQGSEA. CDR3: CSVEDSDRVYGYTF. CDR3 nucleotide sequence: TGCAGCGTTGAAGATAGCGACAGGGTGTATGGCTACACCTTC.

J is TRBJ1-1 and V is TRBV12-5; 8 bases are shared with TRBD1. The V gene end was trimmed by 5 bases and the J gene end by 4 bases; junction bases not matched to a gene: 6. CDR1 and CDR2 from the germline V gene are LGHNT and FRNRAP. The CDR3 covers 14 residues. CDR3 sequence (DNA): TGTGCTAGTGGTCCCGGACAGGGAGGCACTGAAGCTTTCTTT. This translates into CASGPGQGGTEAFF.

The chain uses TRBV13 and TRBJ1-6; the match to TRBD1 covers 7 bases. The V and J ends lost 1 base and 5 bases, in that order; junction bases with no gene match: 17. The CDR3 has 20 amino acids. Germline V CDR1 and CDR2: PRHDT, FYEKMQ (reference sequence). CDR3 protein: CASSLAGRFQGDHHNSPLHF. CDR3 DNA: TGTGCCAGCAGCTTAGCCGGACGCTTTCAGGGGGATCATCATAATTCACCCCTCCACTTT.

The J gene is TRBJ1-6, the V gene TRBV5-4, with 9 bases lining up with TRBD1. The CDR3 has 16 amino acids. The junction had 3 bases not matched to a gene; V was cut back by 3 bases and J by 2 bases. Looked up from germline, CDR1 is SGHNT and CDR2 is YYREEE (reference sequence). The CDR3 DNA reads TGTGCCAGCAGCTGGGGGACAGGGCCCTATAATTCACCCCTCCACTTT. Protein product: CASSWGTGPYNSPLHF. Variable domain in full (rest from reference TRBV5-4 and TRBJ1-6): ETGVTQSPTHLIKTRGQQVTLRCSSQSGHNTVSWYQQALGQGPQFIFQYYREEENGRGNFPPRFSGLQFPNYSSELNVNALELDDSALYLCASSWGTGPYNSPLHFGNGTRLTVT.

The chain combines TRBV18 with TRBJ2-5, with 7 bases aligning to TRBD1. Germline CDR1 reads KGHSH; CDR2 reads LQKENI. The V segment lost 3 bases and the J segment 5 bases; nucleotides outside the gene matches: 3. The CDR3 is 13 amino acids. The CDR3 DNA sequence: TGTGCCAGCTCACCCACAGGGGTTGAGACCCAGTACTTC. Its protein product is CASSPTGVETQYF.

This chain connects TRBV24-1 to TRBJ2-1; TRBD2 is a possible D gene (6 bases). The ends were cut back, 3 bases at V and 3 bases at J, with 11 bases in the middle. CDR3 length: 15 amino acids. The germline V gene has CDR1 KGHDR and CDR2 SFDVKD. CDR3 residues: CATSDPYSGYNEQFF. The CDR3, as DNA: TGTGCCACCAGTGATCCTTATAGCGGCTACAATGAGCAGTTCTTC.

This clone has only one observation. The J gene is TRBJ2-7, the V gene TRBV11-3, with TRBD2 as a possible D gene (6 bases). CDR3 length: 13 amino acids. Per the germline V gene, CDR1 is SGHNT and CDR2 is YENEEA. The V end was cut by 5 bases, the J end by 4 bases, with 12 bases between. The CDR3 is CASSEGTGYEQYF. CDR3 in DNA: TGTGCCAGCAGCGAGGGGACTGGTTACGAGCAGTACTTC.

The V gene is TRBV28, the J gene TRBJ2-1, with D possibly TRBD2 on 6 matching bases. The ends were cut back, 5 bases at V and 6 bases at J, with 11 bases in the middle. The CDR3 consists of 13 residues. Germline CDR1 MDHEN, CDR2 SYDVKM. CDR3 region: CASSPTSPNEQFF. The CDR3, as DNA: TGTGCCAGCAGTCCGACTAGTCCCAATGAGCAGTTCTTC. The variable domain in full, with the rest retrieved from reference TRBV28 and TRBJ2-1, is DVKVTQSSRYLVKRTGEKVFLECVQDMDHENMFWYRQDPGLGLRLIYFSYDVKMKEKGDIPEGYSVSREKKERFSLILESASTNQTSMYLCASSPTSPNEQFFGPGTRLTVL.

The gene calls are TRBV2 and TRBJ2-7; D gene unclear. Germline CDR1 is SNHLY and CDR2 is FYNNEI. Trimming took 6 bases from V and 3 from J, leaving 12 bases between them. The CDR3 length is 13 residues. The CDR3 nucleotides read TGTGCCAGCAGGCAGGTCCCCATCTACGAGCAGTACTTC. Amino acid sequence: CASRQVPIYEQYF.

CDR3: CASSNSGTGTYNEQFF. The DNA for the CDR3 is TGTGCCAGCAGCAACTCGGGGACAGGGACCTACAATGAGCAGTTCTTC. The chain links TRBV7-9 to TRBJ2-1; TRBD1 aligns across 9 bases. J gave up 2 bases and V 5 bases, and 7 bases lay outside the gene matches. Germline V gene lookup returns CDR1 SEHNR and CDR2 FQNEAQ (reference sequence). The CDR3 consists of 16 residues.

This clone has only one observation. The CDR3 spells CASRNGDNEKLFF. As DNA, the CDR3 is TGCGCCAGCAGGAACGGAGATAATGAAAAACTGTTTTTT. V and J are TRBV10-1 and TRBJ1-4; no definite D call. Germline CDR1 WNHNN, CDR2 SYGVQD (reference sequence). V lost 6 bases, J lost 4 bases, and 9 bases lay in between. The length of the CDR3 is 13 residues.

This chain links TRBV29-1 with TRBJ2-7; 7 positions match TRBD1. The CDR3 runs to 13 residues. From germline, CDR1 is SQVTM and CDR2 ANQGSEA. The trim removed 3 bases at V and 7 bases at J, leaving 9 bases unmatched. The CDR3 here is CSVEETGQGEQYF. The CDR3 nucleotides read TGCAGCGTTGAGGAGACAGGGCAGGGAGAGCAGTACTTC.

Concerning this clone itself: In the same sample, other DNA sequences code for this CDR3. The genes are TRBV5-1 and TRBJ1-1; no clear D. V lost 0 bases and J 2 bases, leaving 8 bases between the germline ends. Germline CDR1 and CDR2: SGHRS and YFSETQ. This CDR3 is 14 amino acids long. CDR3: CASSLVGGNTEAFF. DNA of the CDR3: TGCGCCAGCAGCTTGGTGGGAGGAAACACTGAAGCTTTCTTT.

This chain links TRBV29-1 with TRBJ2-7; tentatively, D is TRBD2 (6 bases). This CDR3 comprises 13 residues. CDR1 and CDR2 (germline): SQVTM, ANQGSEA. The ends were cut back, 6 bases at V and 1 base at J, with 13 bases in the middle. The CDR3 DNA is TGCAGCGTGTCTAGCGATCCTTCCTACGAGCAGTACTTC. Protein: CSVSSDPSYEQYF.

This chain uses TRBV21-1 with TRBJ1-1; TRBD1 reflects the table's D call only, with no check against the DNA. TRBV21-1 is a recognized pseudogene. The CDR3 runs to 16 residues. The CDR3 nucleotides read TGTGCCAGCAGCCCAACCAAGGACAGGCGGACCACTGAAGCTTTCTTT. Its protein is CASSPTKDRRTTEAFF.

The gene calls are TRBV29-1 and TRBJ1-5, with TRBD1 as a possible D gene (5 bases). CDR1 SQVTM and CDR2 ANQGSEA come from the germline V gene. The CDR3 is made up of 16 amino acids. Deletions cut 0 bases from V and 6 bases from J, with 18 bases between. For the CDR3, the DNA is TGCAGCGTTGAAGATCGACAGCCTACGATGCGTCAGCCCCAGCATTTT. It codes for CSVEDRQPTMRQPQHF.

Only a few counts were recorded for this clone. The chain has TRBV3-1 (or the pseudogene TRBV3-2) and TRBJ1-2, with D perhaps TRBD1 (5 bases). Trimming took off 5 bases at V and 5 bases at J, with 15 bases between the two ends. Germline CDR1 reads LGHDT; CDR2 reads YNNKEL (reference sequence). The CDR3 length is 14 residues. In DNA, the CDR3 is TGTGCCAGCAGCGCGCAGGGTTTAGATTATGGCTACACCTTC. The encoded protein is CASSAQGLDYGYTF.

J is TRBJ1-2 and V is TRBV19; TRBD1 agrees at 10 bases. This CDR3 has 14 residues. Germline V lookup: CDR1 LNHDA, CDR2 SQIVND (reference sequence). Trimming cost V 6 bases and J 3 bases; bases outside gene matches: 4. The CDR3 nucleotides read TGTGCCAGTAGGGGACAGGGGAGTGACTATGGCTACACCTTC. Residues: CASRGQGSDYGYTF.